This TCR beta chain was retrieved from a study of T cell responses to AZD1222 COVID-19 vaccine. Findings of the study overall: Two doses of AZD1222 preceded a rise in Spike-specific TCR breadth and depth.

As regards this clone: What it binds is unknown.

TCRdb's copy holds only in-frame clones and misses some; the assay was immunoSEQ multiplex PCR. The table shows 150,000 or so clones, with 80% to 95% occurring only once. V was clipped by 4 bases and J by 2 bases; unmatched bases: 11. Germline assignment: CDR1 SNHLY and CDR2 FYNNEI. The CDR3 totals 18 residues. The receptor was isolated from an adult in good health. The sample was peripheral blood, taken on day 0 of AZD1222 vaccination. The V gene is TRBV2, the J gene TRBJ1-5; 10 nucleotides align to TRBD1. CDR3 residues: CASSAPAVGTGGNQPQHF. The CDR3 region has the DNA TGTGCCAGCAGTGCGCCCGCCGTGGGGACAGGGGGCAATCAGCCCCAGCATTTT.